Here is one T cell receptor beta chain with its context. This specimen comes from a study of OX40 agonist ivuxolimab in advanced cancers. Study as a whole: Six ivuxolimab dose levels, 0.01 to 10 mg/kg, were given intravenously every 2 weeks. Those enrolled were 82.7% male, with a mean age of 60 years and ages from roughly 23 to 80.

Repertoires were generated with immunoSEQ multiplex PCR, while TCRdb's copy carries only in-frame clones and drops some. The table includes 35,000 to 45,000 clones, approximately 80% detected once. The clonotype was recovered from an adult with an advanced solid tumor such as melanoma, head and neck, liver or kidney cancer. The starting material was CD4+ or CD8+ T cells sorted from blood, obtained in a trial of the OX40 agonist ivuxolimab.

The CDR3 here is CASGRKPYGYTF. The CDR3 DNA reads TGTGCCAGTGGACGGAAACCCTATGGCTACACCTTC. J is TRBJ1-2 and V is TRBV19; D is unclear. Germline V gene sequence: CDR1 LNHDA, CDR2 SQIVND (reference sequence). Deletions cut 8 bases from V and 4 bases from J, with 11 bases between. The CDR3 is made up of 12 amino acids. Full variable domain (remainder filled in from reference TRBV19 and TRBJ1-2): DGGITQSPKYLFRKEGQNVTLSCEQNLNHDAMYWYRQDPGQGLRLIYYSQIVNDFQKGDIAEGYSVSREKKESFPLTVTSAQKNPTAFYLCASGRKPYGYTFGSGTRLTVV.